These T cell receptor beta chains were read from a single sample in a study of blood T cells in healthy people across ages. TCRdb re-derived calls from the 5' RACE reads in MiXCR, one entry per CDR3 protein. The sample consists of roughly 2 million distinct CDR3 sequences, roughly 52% of them appearing once. Material: blood. All receptors come from a middle-aged woman in good health. CDR3s include the opening cysteine and the closing phenylalanine or tryptophan. D genes are given only for firm matches. Not every row has a clone size; where given, it reads once, few, many or a size class.

v_call	j_call	d_call	clone_size	cdr3_nt	cdr3_aa
TRBV29-1	TRBJ1-2	-	few	TGCAGCGTGTCCCGATCGGGCGGCTACACCTTC	CSVSRSGGYTF
TRBV6-1	TRBJ2-7	TRBD2	-	TGTGCCAGCAGGGAAGCGGGGCTATCCTACAATGAGCAGTACTTC	CASREAGLSYNEQYF
TRBV29-1	TRBJ2-5	TRBD1	-	TGCAGCGTCCGAGGGACAGGGGGATTTCAAGAGACCCAGTACTTC	CSVRGTGGFQETQYF
TRBV7-2	TRBJ2-1	-	-	-	CASSFISGVGGGTNEQFF
TRBV13	TRBJ2-5	TRBD2	-	TGTGCCAGCGGGGGACTACCGGGAATAGAGACCCAGTACTTC	CASGGLPGIETQYF
TRBV27	TRBJ1-2	TRBD1	-	TGTGCCAGTATTGGACAGGGAGCTAACTATGGCTACACCTTC	CASIGQGANYGYTF
TRBV6-5	TRBJ2-3	-	-	TGTGCCAGCAGTTATCTCGGGGTCCGCACAGATACGCAGTATTTT	CASSYLGVRTDTQYF
TRBV6-2/TRBV6-3	TRBJ2-4	-	few	TGTGCCAGCAGTTACTCGAGTAGGGTGGACATTCAGTACTTC	CASSYSSRVDIQYF
TRBV5-1	TRBJ2-5	-	-	TGCGCCAGCAGCGGGGACAAGCAAGAGACCCAGTACTTC	CASSGDKQETQYF
TRBV27	TRBJ2-4	TRBD2	-	TGTGCCAGCAGTAAACAGCGGGGGGGACCCATTCAGTACTTC	CASSKQRGGPIQYF
TRBV25-1	TRBJ2-4	TRBD1	few	TGTGCCAGCAGTGACCGACAGGGCGTTGACAAAAACATTCAGTACTTC	CASSDRQGVDKNIQYF
TRBV4-3	TRBJ2-7	-	many	TGCGCCAGCAGCCAAGGACAGCCCTACGAGCAGTACTTC	CASSQGQPYEQYF
TRBV7-9	TRBJ2-1	-	-	TGTGCCAGCAGCCCCTCATTTCAATACAATGAGCAGTTCTTC	CASSPSFQYNEQFF
TRBV14	TRBJ2-1	TRBD1	-	TGTGCCAGCAGCCGCGCCACAGGGGGCGGCTACAATGAGCAGTTCTTC	CASSRATGGGYNEQFF
TRBV14	TRBJ2-7	TRBD1	few	TGTGCCAGCAGCCAAGATTGGGGACAGCAGTCCTACGAGCAGTACTTC	CASSQDWGQQSYEQYF
TRBV5-1	TRBJ2-3	-	-	TGCGCCAGCACCCAGACACATTATAGCACAGATACGCAGTATTTT	CASTQTHYSTDTQYF
TRBV20-1	TRBJ2-1	-	-	TGCAGTGCTAATAGCGGCCTCGCCCACAATGAGCAGTTCTTC	CSANSGLAHNEQFF
TRBV7-2	TRBJ1-2	-	few	TGTGCCAGCAGCCTCCAAATAGGTATTGAGGATGGCTACACCTTC	CASSLQIGIEDGYTF
TRBV18	TRBJ2-7	-	-	TGTGCCAGCTCACCACAAGCCAGGGTGAGGTACGAGCAGTACTTC	CASSPQARVRYEQYF
TRBV15	TRBJ2-5	-	-	TGTGCCACCAGCGCCCGACCGGAGTACCAAGAGACCCAGTACTTC	CATSARPEYQETQYF
TRBV7-2	TRBJ2-7	TRBD1	-	TGTGCCAGCAGCTCGGTGGGACAGAGCTCCTACGAGCAGTACTTC	CASSSVGQSSYEQYF
TRBV7-2	TRBJ1-5	-	few	TGTGCCAGCGGGCTACGGTCGTCCGATCAGCCCCAGCATTTT	CASGLRSSDQPQHF
TRBV24-1	TRBJ2-3	TRBD2	-	TGTGCCACCAGTGATTCTTTCGGGGGGGGCTGGACAGATACGCAGTATTTT	CATSDSFGGGWTDTQYF
TRBV6-2/TRBV6-3	TRBJ1-2	TRBD1	-	TGTGCCAGCAGTTACGAGGGGGCTTCGCGCGGCTACACCTTC	CASSYEGASRGYTF
TRBV12-5	TRBJ2-1	-	few	TGTGCTAGTGGTTCAGGGGTAGGGTCCTACAATGAGCAGTTCTTC	CASGSGVGSYNEQFF
TRBV5-1	TRBJ1-2	-	-	TGCGCCAGCAGGAGAGGGGACCCAGTCTATGGCTACACCTTC	CASRRGDPVYGYTF
TRBV27	TRBJ2-7	-	few	TGTGCCAGCAGTTTATCGGGGAGTCCTCTCGAGCAGTACTTC	CASSLSGSPLEQYF
TRBV15	TRBJ2-3	TRBD2	-	TGTGCCACCAGCAGAGATCAAGGGGGTAGCGGGGGGGAGAGCACAGATACGCAGTATTTT	CATSRDQGGSGGESTDTQYF
TRBV6-2/TRBV6-3	TRBJ2-5	-	-	TGTGCCAGCAGTGCCGATCAGCAAGAGACCCAGTACTTC	CASSADQQETQYF
TRBV13	TRBJ2-7	-	few	TGTGCCAGCACCCGACTAGACGAGGGCGAGCAGTACTTC	CASTRLDEGEQYF
TRBV27	TRBJ2-5	-	few	TGTGCCAGCAGTTTACGCTATCCACAAGAGACCCAGTACTTC	CASSLRYPQETQYF
TRBV12-3/TRBV12-4	TRBJ2-5	-	-	TGTGCCAGTTCTTTTGTTCCGATAGAGACCCAGTACTTC	CASSFVPIETQYF
TRBV7-2	TRBJ2-1	-	-	TGTGCCAGCAGCTTTATGGACAGCTACAATGAGCAGTTCTTC	CASSFMDSYNEQFF
TRBV24-1	TRBJ2-3	-	few	TGTGCCACCAGCCCCGGGGGAAGGACAGATACGCAGTATTTT	CATSPGGRTDTQYF
TRBV20-1	TRBJ2-7	TRBD2	-	TGCAGTGCTAGTATAGCGGGGGGGCCGCTCTCCTACGAGCAGTACTTC	CSASIAGGPLSYEQYF
TRBV5-6	TRBJ2-3	-	-	TGTGCCAGCAGTTATCGTGGATCCGGGGGTGGACTCTGGACGCAGTATTTT	CASSYRGSGGGLWTQYF
TRBV6-2/TRBV6-3	TRBJ2-6	TRBD2	-	TGTGCCAGCAGCTCCACCTCTAGCGGGGGCGCCTCTGGGGCCAACGTCCTGACTTTC	CASSSTSSGGASGANVLTF
TRBV5-1	TRBJ2-5	-	few	TGCGCCAGCAGCTTGTATACAGGCGAAGAGACCCAGTACTTC	CASSLYTGEETQYF
TRBV27	TRBJ1-5	-	-	TGTGCCAGCAGTTTAGGGGGGGCGTTGGGCAATCAGCCCCAGCATTTT	CASSLGGALGNQPQHF
TRBV5-5	TRBJ1-5	-	few	TGTGCCAGCAGCCAGGACCTGGTGGGCAATCAGCCCCAGCATTTT	CASSQDLVGNQPQHF